This T cell receptor (beta chain) comes out of a study of shared clonotypes between healthy human individuals. Study outcomes and limitations: The sampled material consisted only of blood, and tissue repertoires are likely to differ. Sorted-subset sequencing was shown by rarefaction to be incomplete despite large depth.

Assay used: immunoSEQ multiplex PCR; TCRdb lists only in-frame clones, some missing. The table lists 2 million to 2.5 million clones, 85% to 95% of them singletons, with around 0.4% in the top ten. As to this clone: No antigen is known for it.

CD4+ cell separation produced CD45RA+ naive and CD45RA-negative memory subsets. The germline V gene encodes CDR1 SGHTA and CDR2 FQGTGA. The V and J ends lost 1 base and 2 bases respectively, with 8 bases between them. This CDR3 is built from 15 residues. The receptor was derived from a man between 18 and 29 years old in good health. Some clones in this sample may be carry-over from other donors' samples. The sample comprised naive CD4+ T cells from PBMCs. The subset: CD45RA+ positively selected. The V and J genes are TRBV7-3 and TRBJ2-2; D not resolved. CDR3 protein: CASSLSSYNTGELFF. The CDR3 region has the DNA TGTGCCAGCAGCTTAAGCAGCTATAACACCGGGGAGCTGTTTTTT.